This passage covers 15 T cell receptor beta chains from one sample sequenced in a study of patients and donors after allogeneic stem cell transplantation. A single record per CDR3 protein comes from TCRdb applying MiXCR to the RT-PCR reads. Among roughly 940,000 distinct CDR3 sequences listed, 18% were seen once. The sample taken for sequencing was blood, either unsorted or a sorted T cell fraction (not recorded which). The receptors shown here come from a human donor who was either an allogeneic HSCT recipient or a stem cell or donor lymphocyte infusion donor (not recorded which). It is not recorded whose cells these are; they may come from a transplant donor.

At least ten counts were recorded for this clonotype. CDR3 amino acids: CASSQGGGQYF. In DNA, the CDR3 is TGTGCCAGCAGCCAAGGAGGAGGGCAGTATTTT. The J gene is TRBJ2-3, the V gene TRBV4-2; possible D gene TRBD2, 5 bases. Trimming stripped 1 base from V and 11 bases from J, with 7 bases between. The CDR3 runs to 11 residues. Germline CDR1 LGHNA, CDR2 YNFKEQ.

CDR3 DNA: TGTGCCTGGAGATGGGACGGCTCCTACGAGCAGTACTTC. Amino acids: CAWRWDGSYEQYF. The V and J genes are TRBV30 and TRBJ2-7; possibly TRBD1 or TRBD2 for D (5 bases each). The CDR3 runs to 13 residues. V shed 3 bases and J shed 0 bases, with 9 bases lying between them. Germline V gene lookup returns CDR1 GTSNPN and CDR2 SVGIG (reference sequence).

This clonotype was seen more than once but under ten times. DNA of the CDR3: TGTGCCAGCAGCTTAGGTCCCCCGGTCCTTATCGCCGGAGATACGCAGTATTTT. This sequence encodes CASSLGPPVLIAGDTQYF. The chain couples TRBV11-1 to TRBJ2-3; D remains unclear. In germline, CDR1 is SGHAT, CDR2 FQDESV (reference sequence). The CDR3 is 18 amino acids. V was pared by 1 base and J by 5 bases, with 22 bases between.

This clonotype was seen ten or more times. The gene calls are TRBV6-5 and TRBJ1-2; possible D gene TRBD1, 6 bases. This CDR3 comprises 15 residues. Germline V lookup: CDR1 MNHEY, CDR2 SVGAGI. V lost 2 bases and J lost 2, with 12 bases in between. The CDR3 loop reads CASSYSGRGNYGYTF. The DNA for the CDR3 is TGTGCCAGCAGTTACAGTGGCAGGGGAAACTATGGCTACACCTTC.

The rearrangement uses TRBV10-3 and TRBJ1-1; D unclear. Germline values: CDR1 ENHRY, CDR2 SYGVKD. CDR3 length equals 14 residues. V was shortened by 0 bases and J by 5 bases, with 10 bases between the two germline ends. The CDR3 sequence: CAISESGVETEAFF. CDR3 sequence (DNA): TGTGCCATCAGTGAGTCCGGGGTAGAGACTGAAGCTTTCTTT.

V usage is TRBV20-1 and J usage is TRBJ2-5; unclear D gene. Germline V gene sequence: CDR1 DFQATT, CDR2 SNEGSKA (reference sequence). Trimming cost V 5 bases and J 0 bases, with 4 bases left between them. The CDR3 is made up of 11 amino acids. CDR3 sequence (DNA): TGCAGTGCTCCTTACCAAGAGACCCAGTACTTC. The encoded protein is CSAPYQETQYF.

This clonotype was recorded a few times. The chain carries TRBV5-1 and TRBJ2-7; tentatively, D is TRBD1 or TRBD2 (5 bases each). The CDR3 is 15 residues long. Germline V CDR1 and CDR2: SGHRS, YFSETQ. The V end was cut by 3 bases, the J end by 2 bases, with 15 bases between. CDR3 in DNA: TGCGCCAGCAGCTCCGGGACCTTAATAACCTACGAGCAGTACTTC. Residues: CASSSGTLITYEQYF.

This clonotype was detected ten times or more. This chain uses TRBV29-1 with TRBJ2-3; tentative D call: TRBD2 (6 bases). Trimming stripped 5 bases from V and 0 bases from J, with 12 bases between. Germline V gene data show CDR1 as SQVTM and CDR2 as ANQGSEA. The CDR3 extends over 14 amino acids. The DNA for the CDR3 is TGCAGCGTTCCCCTAGCGAGTAGCACAGATACGCAGTATTTT. It codes for CSVPLASSTDTQYF.

This chain uses TRBV5-1 with TRBJ2-5, with D tentatively TRBD1 (6 bases). Trimming took off 0 bases at V and 5 bases at J, with 14 bases between the two ends. The CDR3 has 15 amino acids. Germline lookup yields CDR1 SGHRS and CDR2 YFSETQ. CDR3 region: CASSLAVGARETQYF. DNA of the CDR3: TGCGCCAGCAGCTTGGCCGTGGGGGCGCGGGAGACCCAGTACTTC. The full variable domain, completed using reference TRBV5-1 and TRBJ2-5, is KAGVTQTPRYLIKTRGQQVTLSCSPISGHRSVSWYQQTPGQGLQFLFEYFSETQRNKGNFPGRFSGRQFSNSRSEMNVSTLELGDSALYLCASSLAVGARETQYFGPGTRLLVL.

The chain is built from TRBV7-9 and TRBJ2-7, with a possible D match to TRBD2 (5 bases). From germline, CDR1 is SEHNR and CDR2 FQNEAQ (reference sequence). Between the trimmed V and J ends, which lost 3 bases and 0 bases, there was a span of 18 bases. The CDR3 runs 17 residues. The CDR3 loop is CASSLKPGLTSSYEQYF. CDR3 bases: TGTGCCAGCAGCTTGAAACCTGGACTGACCTCCTCCTACGAGCAGTACTTC. The full variable domain, completed using reference TRBV7-9 and TRBJ2-7, is DTGVSQNPRHKITKRGQNVTFRCDPISEHNRLYWYRQTLGQGPEFLTYFQNEAQLEKSRLLSDRFSAERPKGSFSTLEIQRTEQGDSAMYLCASSLKPGLTSSYEQYFGPGTRLTVT.

In its sample, this clonotype was seen a few times. The chain couples TRBV5-1 to TRBJ1-1; D ambiguous. This CDR3 region has 13 residues. V lost 1 base and J lost 4, with 8 bases in between. The germline V gene has CDR1 SGHRS and CDR2 YFSETQ. Here the CDR3 reads CASSLTFTTEAFF. CDR3 in DNA: TGCGCCAGCAGCTTGACTTTCACCACTGAAGCTTTCTTT. The full variable domain, in which reference TRBV5-1 and TRBJ1-1 provide the parts outside the CDR3, is KAGVTQTPRYLIKTRGQQVTLSCSPISGHRSVSWYQQTPGQGLQFLFEYFSETQRNKGNFPGRFSGRQFSNSRSEMNVSTLELGDSALYLCASSLTFTTEAFFGQGTRLTVV.

The table lists this clonotype with a few counts. The V call is TRBV20-1, the J call TRBJ2-7, with 11 bases identical to TRBD1. This CDR3 has 15 residues. Trimming at V came to 6 bases and at J to 1 base, leaving 8 bases not matched to a gene. Germline assignment: CDR1 DFQATT and CDR2 SNEGSKA (reference sequence). The CDR3 nucleotides read TGCAGTGCGCAAACCGGGACAGGGGGATCCTACGAGCAGTACTTC. Protein sequence: CSAQTGTGGSYEQYF.

In this sample, this clonotype turned up a few times. This chain links TRBV25-1 with TRBJ2-2; D gene ambiguous. Germline-derived CDR1 and CDR2 are MGHDK and SYGVNS. This CDR3 spans 13 amino acids. Trimming pared 2 bases from V and 3 bases from J, leaving 4 bases between. CDR3 in amino acids: CASSERYTGELFF. CDR3 DNA sequence: TGTGCCAGCAGTGAAAGATACACCGGGGAGCTGTTTTTT.

This clonotype was counted a few times. V usage is TRBV29-1 and J usage is TRBJ2-7; D possibly corresponds to TRBD1 (6 bases). Trimming took 0 bases from V and 3 from J, leaving 15 bases between them. Germline lookup yields CDR1 SQVTM and CDR2 ANQGSEA. This CDR3 has 15 residues. CDR3 DNA sequence: TGCAGCGTTGAAGATTGGGCAGGGGACAACTACGAGCAGTACTTC. Its protein product is CSVEDWAGDNYEQYF.

In its sample, this clonotype was seen a few times. This chain links TRBV29-1 with TRBJ1-5; D is uncertain. The CDR3 extends over 13 amino acids. Looked up from germline, CDR1 is SQVTM and CDR2 is ANQGSEA. Trimming left V 6 bases short and J 4 bases short, with 13 bases between. Here the CDR3 reads CSVSSSANQPQHF. The CDR3 DNA follows: TGCAGCGTCTCCTCTTCCGCGAATCAGCCCCAGCATTTT.